Listed here are 32 T cell receptor beta chains from one sample, sequenced in a study of identical twins. TCRdb re-derived calls from the 5' RACE reads in MiXCR, one entry per CDR3 protein. The sample lists about 390,000 distinct CDR3 sequences; 9% to 10% were seen once. Source material: naive T cells sorted from blood. The receptor set was obtained from a woman in her forties or fifties in good health.

The V call is TRBV29-1, the J call TRBJ2-7; a possible D gene is TRBD2 (6 bases). This CDR3 spans 14 amino acids. Looked up from germline, CDR1 is SQVTM and CDR2 is ANQGSEA. Between the trimmed V and J ends, which lost 5 bases and 0 bases, there was a span of 14 bases. Written as DNA, the CDR3 is TGCAGCGTTACCCGGGACTTAAGCTCCTACGAGCAGTACTTC. Amino acids: CSVTRDLSSYEQYF.

This clonotype was recorded a few times. The chain links TRBV4-1 to TRBJ2-3; 15 positions match TRBD2. The CDR3 is 18 residues long. V lost 5 bases to trimming and J lost 3 bases; unmatched junction nucleotides: 9. Per germline, CDR1 MGHRA and CDR2 YSYEKL. CDR3 protein: CASSSRTSGRVGTDTQYF. CDR3 sequence (DNA): TGCGCCAGCAGCTCCCGGACTAGCGGGAGGGTGGGTACAGATACGCAGTATTTT.

This clonotype showed up many times. The chain's CDR3 is CASMEGVYSNQPQHF. The CDR3 bases are TGTGCCAGCATGGAGGGGGTCTATAGCAATCAGCCCCAGCATTTT. The chain couples TRBV6-5 to TRBJ1-5; D may be TRBD1 (6 bases). This CDR3 is 15 amino acids long. Germline loops: CDR1 MNHEY, CDR2 SVGAGI. Trimming shortened V by 7 bases and J by 0 bases, and 13 bases separated the two germline ends.

This clonotype was recorded many times. J is TRBJ1-3 and V is TRBV6-6, with 8 bases aligning to TRBD1. CDR3 length equals 13 residues. V trimming: 5 bases; J trimming: 3 bases; junction bases outside the gene matches: 0. Germline values: CDR1 MNHNY, CDR2 SVGAGI (reference sequence). The CDR3 DNA sequence: TGTGCCAGCAGTGGACAGGGTGGAAACACCATATATTTT. Residues: CASSGQGGNTIYF.

The V call is TRBV10-1, the J call TRBJ2-3, with 9 bases lining up with TRBD2. This CDR3 has 15 residues. The germline gives CDR1 WNHNN, CDR2 SYGVQD (reference sequence). The V segment lost 3 bases and the J segment 3 bases; nucleotides outside the gene matches: 4. The DNA for the CDR3 is TGCGCCAGCAGTGACCTAGCGGGAAGGACAGATACGCAGTATTTT. Protein product: CASSDLAGRTDTQYF.

This clonotype was found a few times. The chain links TRBV29-1 to TRBJ2-2, with 8 bases aligning to TRBD2. From germline, CDR1 is SQVTM and CDR2 ANQGSEA. With V trimmed by 7 bases and J by 6 bases, 13 bases remained unmatched. The CDR3 runs 15 residues. The CDR3 loop reads CSAIPGTSRAGELFF. CDR3 DNA sequence: TGCAGCGCTATTCCCGGGACTAGTAGGGCCGGGGAGCTGTTTTTT.

This clonotype was seen a few times. The chain carries TRBV5-5 and TRBJ1-2, with D maybe TRBD1 (6 bases). The ends were cut back, 7 bases at V and 4 bases at J, with 23 bases in the middle. This CDR3 region has 16 residues. Germline CDR1 and CDR2: SGHKS and YYEKEE (reference sequence). The CDR3 DNA follows: TGTGCCAGCGCCTGGGTTGCGGGGGGCTGGGGCTATGGCTACACCTTC. It specifies CASAWVAGGWGYGYTF.

The rearrangement links TRBV20-1 to TRBJ1-2; TRBD1 might be the D (6 bases). Between the trimmed V and J ends, which lost 0 bases and 0 bases, there was a span of 14 bases. The CDR3 is 16 amino acids. Germline CDR1 and CDR2: DFQATT and SNEGSKA (reference sequence). The CDR3 protein is CSARDVIDRPNYGYTF. The CDR3 DNA reads as TGCAGTGCTAGAGATGTTATTGACAGGCCTAACTATGGCTACACCTTC.

This clonotype was recorded many times. The V gene is TRBV6-6, the J gene TRBJ1-5; no clear D gene. Germline-derived CDR1 and CDR2 are MNHNY and SVGAGI (reference sequence). The CDR3 length is 13 residues. Trimming cost V 4 bases and J 6 bases, with 10 bases left between them. The CDR3 DNA sequence: TGTGCCAGCAGTTCCCAGGCGGCTCAGCCCCAGCATTTT. Translating gives CASSSQAAQPQHF.

This clonotype was counted between two and nine times. The J gene is TRBJ2-5, the V gene TRBV15, with D possibly called TRBD1 or TRBD2 (5 bases each). CDR3 size: 20 residues. Germline CDR1 and CDR2: LNHNV and YYDKDF (reference sequence). V was cut by 1 base and J by 3 bases, with 27 bases left in between. The chain's CDR3 is CATSRAPGTLGRTNEETQYF. The CDR3 DNA sequence: TGTGCCACCAGCAGAGCCCCCGGGACCTTGGGGAGAACCAATGAAGAGACCCAGTACTTC.

The rearrangement links TRBV4-2 to TRBJ2-2; the match to TRBD2 covers 7 bases. Per germline, CDR1 LGHNA and CDR2 YNFKEQ. This CDR3 is 16 amino acids long. The V gene end was trimmed by 3 bases and the J gene end by 9 bases; junction bases not matched to a gene: 13. CDR3 amino acids: CASSQSSGFPGRELFF. CDR3 bases: TGTGCCAGCAGCCAGAGTAGCGGGTTCCCAGGCAGGGAGCTGTTTTTT.

A few counts support this clonotype. The V and J genes are TRBV4-2 and TRBJ2-2; TRBD1 aligns across 11 bases. Unmatched junction bases numbered 3, after V lost 3 bases and J lost 0 bases. The length of the CDR3 is 17 residues. CDR1 LGHNA and CDR2 YNFKEQ come from the germline V gene. The CDR3 DNA reads TGTGCCAGCAGCCACGGGGACAGGGGGTCGAACACCGGGGAGCTGTTTTTT. It specifies CASSHGDRGSNTGELFF.

The chain uses TRBV20-1 and TRBJ2-1; 14 bases are a match to TRBD2. The CDR3 loop spans 17 amino acids. Germline V gene data show CDR1 as DFQATT and CDR2 as SNEGSKA (reference sequence). Trimming removed 5 bases from V and 3 bases from J; junction bases left unmatched: 9. The CDR3 region is CSAPGLAGGPFYNEQFF. CDR3 bases: TGCAGTGCTCCCGGACTAGCGGGAGGACCGTTCTACAATGAGCAGTTCTTC.

The rearrangement uses TRBV29-1 and TRBJ2-2, with 9 bases aligning to TRBD1. Germline assignment: CDR1 SQVTM and CDR2 ANQGSEA. The CDR3 has 13 amino acids. The V and J ends lost 5 bases and 6 bases, in that order; junction bases with no gene match: 4. CDR3 loop: CSVQTGGSGELFF. In DNA form, the CDR3 reads TGCAGCGTTCAGACAGGGGGTTCCGGGGAGCTGTTTTTT.

The V call is TRBV2, the J call TRBJ1-6; unclear D gene. The germline CDR1 and CDR2 sequences are SNHLY and FYNNEI. The length of the CDR3 is 17 residues. The V and J ends lost 6 bases and 0 bases respectively, with 15 bases between them. This CDR3 reads CASSLNGVPSYNSPLHF. DNA of the CDR3: TGTGCCAGCAGCCTGAATGGTGTTCCCTCCTATAATTCACCCCTCCACTTT.

This clonotype was seen a few times. The chain joins TRBV29-1 to TRBJ2-2; 8 nucleotides line up with TRBD1. The CDR3 extends over 14 amino acids. V lost 7 bases and J lost 2; bases outside the gene matches: 6. In germline, CDR1 is SQVTM, CDR2 ANQGSEA. In nucleotides, the CDR3 is TGCAGCGCGCGGGACAGGATAAACACCGGGGAGCTGTTTTTT. Amino acids: CSARDRINTGELFF.

This clonotype was observed many times. The V and J genes are TRBV5-1 and TRBJ2-7; perhaps TRBD1 as D (6 bases). The CDR3 runs to 14 residues. Germline V gene data show CDR1 as SGHRS and CDR2 as YFSETQ. Trimming cost V 1 base and J 3 bases, with 11 bases left between them. The CDR3 protein is CASSLLGQLYEQYF. The CDR3 DNA follows: TGCGCCAGCAGCTTGCTAGGACAGCTCTACGAGCAGTACTTC.

In this sample, this clonotype turned up a few times. The V gene is TRBV7-9, the J gene TRBJ1-4, with TRBD1 matching 10 bases. J lost 7 bases, V lost 5 bases, and 4 bases had no gene match. CDR1 is SEHNR and CDR2 is FQNEAQ in the germline V gene (reference sequence). This CDR3 is 14 amino acids long. The CDR3 loop is CASSSGQGVEKLFF. DNA for the CDR3: TGTGCCAGCAGCAGCGGACAGGGGGTTGAAAAACTGTTTTTT.

This clonotype came up a few times. J is TRBJ1-5 and V is TRBV10-3, with D uncertain. Germline V CDR1 and CDR2: ENHRY, SYGVKD. CDR3 length: 13 residues. Trimming removed 3 bases from V and 12 bases from J, with 15 bases in between. CDR3 amino acids: CAISENSNQVQHF. DNA for the CDR3: TGTGCCATCAGTGAAAATAGCAATCAGGTCCAGCATTTT.

This clonotype was recorded a few times. The rearrangement links TRBV10-3 to TRBJ2-2, with D unclear. Trimming stripped 5 bases from V and 2 bases from J, with 18 bases between. The CDR3 runs to 17 residues. The germline V gene encodes CDR1 ENHRY and CDR2 SYGVKD. The CDR3 here is CAISPRLHRQNTGELFF. CDR3 sequence (DNA): TGTGCCATCAGTCCTCGTCTACACCGACAAAACACCGGGGAGCTGTTTTTT.

The chain joins TRBV30 to TRBJ1-5; 9 bases are shared with TRBD1. V gave up 4 bases and J gave up 8 bases; unmatched junction bases: 3. CDR3 length: 12 residues. CDR1 GTSNPN and CDR2 SVGIG come from the germline V gene (reference sequence). DNA for the CDR3: TGTGCCTGGAATACAGGGGGCAAGCCCCAGCATTTT. This codes for CAWNTGGKPQHF.

This chain's CDR3 is CASSYPGQGTYGYTF. The CDR3 bases are TGTGCCAGCAGTTACCCGGGACAGGGGACCTATGGCTACACCTTC. The gene calls are TRBV6-5 and TRBJ1-2; 10 nucleotides match TRBD1. In germline, CDR1 is MNHEY, CDR2 SVGAGI. The CDR3 is 15 amino acids. The V gene end was trimmed by 2 bases and the J gene end by 4 bases; junction bases not matched to a gene: 4.

V gene TRBV14 combines with J gene TRBJ2-3, with 8 bases fitting TRBD2. The length of the CDR3 is 13 residues. The ends lost 5 bases at V and 8 bases at J; junction bases unmatched: 6. In germline, CDR1 is SGHDN, CDR2 FVKESK. CDR3 DNA sequence: TGTGCCAGCAGCTTGGACGCGGGAGGTACGCAGTATTTT. It yields the protein CASSLDAGGTQYF.

This clonotype was seen repeatedly, ten times or more. This chain uses TRBV5-6 with TRBJ2-7; possibly TRBD1 for D (6 bases). V was cut by 3 bases and J by 2 bases, with 15 bases left in between. This CDR3 region has 15 residues. CDR1 is SGHDT and CDR2 is YYEEEE in the germline V gene. The CDR3 coding sequence is TGTGCCAGCAGCTCCAGGGGCCTCATTGCCTACGAGCAGTACGTC. Its protein is CASSSRGLIAYEQYV.

At least ten counts were recorded for this clonotype. V usage is TRBV12-3 or TRBV12-4 and J usage is TRBJ2-3; 7 nucleotides line up with TRBD2. The J segment lost 3 bases and the V segment lost 7 bases, leaving 1 base of the junction unmatched. The CDR3 has 12 residues. CDR3 sequence (DNA): TGTGCCAGCACCGGGGGGACAGATACGCAGTATTTT. It is translated as CASTGGTDTQYF.

This clonotype came up many times. Written as DNA, the CDR3 is TGTGCCAGCAGCCGTAGGGTACGGGAGCCCTACAATGAGCAGTTCTTC. Translated: CASSRRVREPYNEQFF. The chain is built from TRBV11-2 and TRBJ2-1; tentatively, D is TRBD2 (6 bases). Germline loops: CDR1 SGHAT, CDR2 FQNNGV. With 5 bases removed from V and 2 bases from J, the gap between germline ends came to 16 bases. The CDR3 is made up of 16 amino acids. The full variable domain, in which reference TRBV11-2 and TRBJ2-1 provide the parts outside the CDR3, is EAGVAQSPRYKIIEKRQSVAFWCNPISGHATLYWYQQILGQGPKLLIQFQNNGVVDDSQLPKDRFSAERLKGVDSTLKIQPAKLEDSAVYLCASSRRVREPYNEQFFGPGTRLTVL.

The CDR3 protein is CASSRTEWTGELFF. As DNA, the CDR3 is TGTGCCAGTAGTAGGACCGAATGGACCGGGGAGCTGTTTTTT. This sequence joins TRBV19 and TRBJ2-2; D is unclear. Trimming pared 4 bases from V and 5 bases from J, leaving 11 bases between. The germline gives CDR1 LNHDA, CDR2 SQIVND (reference sequence). The CDR3 loop spans 14 amino acids.

The chain couples TRBV5-1 to TRBJ2-2; D is unclear. The CDR3 totals 14 residues. The ends were cut back, 4 bases at V and 6 bases at J, with 13 bases in the middle. The germline V gene encodes CDR1 SGHRS and CDR2 YFSETQ. CDR3 nucleotides: TGCGCCAGCAGCCTTAGCCCCTATGCCGGGGAGCTGTTTTTT. Translated: CASSLSPYAGELFF.

This clonotype has just a few counts. The chain links TRBV20-1 to TRBJ1-5; TRBD1 might be the D (5 bases). Germline V gene lookup returns CDR1 DFQATT and CDR2 SNEGSKA (reference sequence). The V end was cut by 6 bases, the J end by 9 bases, with 15 bases between. CDR3 length equals 12 residues. The CDR3 region is CSAPDRAGPQHF. DNA of the CDR3: TGCAGTGCCCCTGACAGAGCCGGGCCCCAGCATTTT.

This clonotype was observed many times. The gene calls are TRBV12-3 or TRBV12-4 and TRBJ1-1; D might be TRBD1 (5 bases). V lost 5 bases and J 0 bases, leaving 22 bases between the germline ends. There are 18 residues in the CDR3. CDR3 residues: CASSLHMLGRRMNTEAFF. DNA of the CDR3: TGTGCCAGCAGTCTACATATGCTGGGACGTCGCATGAACACTGAAGCTTTCTTT.

The chain joins TRBV5-1 to TRBJ2-5; D tentatively reads TRBD1 or TRBD2 (6 bases each). Trimming stripped 7 bases from V and 5 bases from J, with 21 bases between. Germline V CDR1 and CDR2: SGHRS, YFSETQ. This CDR3 is 15 amino acids long. The CDR3 bases are TGCGCCAGCCATTACGGGGGCCGGTCGGGGGAGACCCAGTACTTC. The encoded protein is CASHYGGRSGETQYF.

This clonotype was found a few times. The rearrangement joins TRBV20-1 to TRBJ2-5, with 10 bases aligning to TRBD2. Trimming took 4 bases from V and 5 from J; bases not matched to a gene: 7. CDR3 length equals 14 residues. Germline V gives CDR1 DFQATT, CDR2 SNEGSKA (reference sequence). The CDR3 DNA reads as TGCAGTGCTACGCCTAGCGGGAGTACGGAGACCCAGTACTTC. Its protein is CSATPSGSTETQYF.